The clone carrying this TCR beta chain was picked up many times. Its antigen is unknown. The data were obtained in a study of glioma-infiltrating T cells. Amplification of TCR alpha and beta CDR3 regions from RNA used iRepertoire nested multiplex PCR. TCRdb ran MiXCR on the multiplex PCR reads and lists one entry per CDR3 protein. Among around 100,000 distinct CDR3 sequences listed, around 30% were seen once. Study-level results: Very few CDR3 sequences were shared between tissue and blood.

Trimming took off 2 bases at V and 8 bases at J, with 14 bases between the two ends. The CDR3 consists of 14 residues. The V gene's germline CDR1 is MNHNY and CDR2 SVGAGI (reference sequence). The clonotype comes from a human donor with low-grade glioma or glioblastoma, undergoing nonglioma brain surgery, or in good health (not recorded which). This rearrangement joins TRBV6-6 to TRBJ2-3, with a tentative D call TRBD2 (5 bases). The specimen sequenced was glioma tissue, nonneoplastic brain tissue, or PBMCs (not recorded which). Here the CDR3 DNA reads TGTGCCAGCAGTTACGCTAGCACCCCGGGTACGCAGTATTTT. This sequence encodes CASSYASTPGTQYF.